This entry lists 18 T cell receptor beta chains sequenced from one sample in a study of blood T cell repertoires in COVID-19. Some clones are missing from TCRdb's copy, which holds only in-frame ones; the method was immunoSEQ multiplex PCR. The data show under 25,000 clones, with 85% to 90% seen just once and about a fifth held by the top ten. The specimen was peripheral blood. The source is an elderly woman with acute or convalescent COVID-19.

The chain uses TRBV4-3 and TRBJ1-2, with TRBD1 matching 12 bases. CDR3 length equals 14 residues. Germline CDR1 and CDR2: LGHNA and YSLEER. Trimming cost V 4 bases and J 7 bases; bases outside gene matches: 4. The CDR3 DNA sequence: TGCGCCAGCAGCCCGGGACAGGGGGCTGGTGGCTACACCTTC. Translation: CASSPGQGAGGYTF.

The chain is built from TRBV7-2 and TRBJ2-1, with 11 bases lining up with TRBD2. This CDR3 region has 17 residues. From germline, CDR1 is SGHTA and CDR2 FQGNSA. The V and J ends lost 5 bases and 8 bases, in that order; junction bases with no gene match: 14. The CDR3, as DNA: TGTGCCAGCAGCAAAACTAGCGGGAGTACAACAGGCGATGAGCAGTTCTTC. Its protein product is CASSKTSGSTTGDEQFF.

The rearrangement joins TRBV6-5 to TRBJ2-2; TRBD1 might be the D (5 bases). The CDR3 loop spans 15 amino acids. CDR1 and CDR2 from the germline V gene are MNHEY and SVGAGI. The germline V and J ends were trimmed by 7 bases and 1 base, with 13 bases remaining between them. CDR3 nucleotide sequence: TGTGCCAGCACTCGGAGCAGGGTGAACACCGGGGAGCTGTTTTTT. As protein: CASTRSRVNTGELFF.

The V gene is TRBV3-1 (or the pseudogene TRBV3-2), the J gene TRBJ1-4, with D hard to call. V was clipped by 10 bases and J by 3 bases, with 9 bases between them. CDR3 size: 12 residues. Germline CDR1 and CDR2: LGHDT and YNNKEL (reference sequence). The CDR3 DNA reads TGTGCCACCGGGCGGGCTAATGAAAAACTGTTTTTT. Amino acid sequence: CATGRANEKLFF.

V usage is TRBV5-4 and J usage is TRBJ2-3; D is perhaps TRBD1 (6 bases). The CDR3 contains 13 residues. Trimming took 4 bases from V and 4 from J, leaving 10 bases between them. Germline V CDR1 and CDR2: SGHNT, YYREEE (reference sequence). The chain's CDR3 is CASSVQGPDTQYF. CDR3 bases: TGTGCCAGCAGCGTACAGGGTCCAGATACGCAGTATTTT. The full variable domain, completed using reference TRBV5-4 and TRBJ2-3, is ETGVTQSPTHLIKTRGQQVTLRCSSQSGHNTVSWYQQALGQGPQFIFQYYREEENGRGNFPPRFSGLQFPNYSSELNVNALELDDSALYLCASSVQGPDTQYFGPGTRLTVL.

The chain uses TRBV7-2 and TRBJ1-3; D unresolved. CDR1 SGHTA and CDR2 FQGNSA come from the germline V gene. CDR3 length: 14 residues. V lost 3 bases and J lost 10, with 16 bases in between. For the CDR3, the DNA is TGTGCCAGCAGCTTTTCGGCCCAGAGCGTTACCATATATTTT. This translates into CASSFSAQSVTIYF.

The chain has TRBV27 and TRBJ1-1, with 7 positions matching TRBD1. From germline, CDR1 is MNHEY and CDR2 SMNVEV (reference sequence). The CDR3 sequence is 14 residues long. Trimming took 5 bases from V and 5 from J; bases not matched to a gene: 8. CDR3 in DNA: TGTGCCAGCAGTCCCCGACAGGGATCAACTGAAGCTTTCTTT. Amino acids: CASSPRQGSTEAFF.

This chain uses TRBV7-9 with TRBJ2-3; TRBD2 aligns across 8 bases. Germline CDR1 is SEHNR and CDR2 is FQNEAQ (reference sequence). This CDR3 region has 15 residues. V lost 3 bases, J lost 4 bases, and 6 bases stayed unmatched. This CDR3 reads CASSFVAGGSDTQYF. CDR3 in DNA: TGTGCCAGCAGCTTTGTTGCGGGAGGTTCAGATACGCAGTATTTT. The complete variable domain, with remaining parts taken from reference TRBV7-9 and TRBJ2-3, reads DTGVSQNPRHKITKRGQNVTFRCDPISEHNRLYWYRQTLGQGPEFLTYFQNEAQLEKSRLLSDRFSAERPKGSFSTLEIQRTEQGDSAMYLCASSFVAGGSDTQYFGPGTRLTVL.

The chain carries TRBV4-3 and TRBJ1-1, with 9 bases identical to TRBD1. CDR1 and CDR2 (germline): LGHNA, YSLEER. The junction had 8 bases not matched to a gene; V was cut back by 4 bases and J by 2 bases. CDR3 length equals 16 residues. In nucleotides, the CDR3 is TGCGCCAGCAGCCTACAGGGGGCGGGTCTCAACACTGAAGCTTTCTTT. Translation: CASSLQGAGLNTEAFF.

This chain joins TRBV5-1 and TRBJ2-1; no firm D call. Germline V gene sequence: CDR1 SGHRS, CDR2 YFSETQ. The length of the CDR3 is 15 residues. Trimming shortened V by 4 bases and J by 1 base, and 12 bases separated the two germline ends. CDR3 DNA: TGCGCCAGCAGCGTCTCACAGTTATCCTACAATGAGCAGTTCTTC. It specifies CASSVSQLSYNEQFF.

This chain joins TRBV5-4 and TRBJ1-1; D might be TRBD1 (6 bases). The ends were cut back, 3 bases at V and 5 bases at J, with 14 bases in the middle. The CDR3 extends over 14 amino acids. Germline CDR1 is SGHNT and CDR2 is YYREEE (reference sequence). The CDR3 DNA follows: TGTGCCAGCAGCTACACAGGGCGGAAGACTGAAGCTTTCTTT. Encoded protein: CASSYTGRKTEAFF.

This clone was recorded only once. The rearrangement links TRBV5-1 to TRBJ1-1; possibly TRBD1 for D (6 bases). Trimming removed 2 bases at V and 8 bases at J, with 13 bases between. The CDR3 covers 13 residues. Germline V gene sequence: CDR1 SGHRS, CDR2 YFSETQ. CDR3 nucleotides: TGCGCCAGCAGCTTTGAGTACAGGGCCGAAGCTTTCTTT. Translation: CASSFEYRAEAFF.

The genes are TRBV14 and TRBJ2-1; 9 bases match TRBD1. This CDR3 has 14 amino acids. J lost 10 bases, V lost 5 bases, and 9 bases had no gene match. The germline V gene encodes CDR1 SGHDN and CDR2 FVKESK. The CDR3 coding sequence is TGTGCCAGCAGCTCCACCGGGACAGGGTTGGAGCAGTTCTTC. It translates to CASSSTGTGLEQFF.

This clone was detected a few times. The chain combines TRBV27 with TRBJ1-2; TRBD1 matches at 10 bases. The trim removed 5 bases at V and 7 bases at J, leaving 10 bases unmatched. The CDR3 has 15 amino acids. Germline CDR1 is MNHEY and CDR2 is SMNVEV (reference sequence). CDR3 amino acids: CASSNLGDRGGGYTF. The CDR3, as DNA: TGTGCCAGCAGTAACTTGGGGGACAGGGGAGGTGGCTACACCTTC.

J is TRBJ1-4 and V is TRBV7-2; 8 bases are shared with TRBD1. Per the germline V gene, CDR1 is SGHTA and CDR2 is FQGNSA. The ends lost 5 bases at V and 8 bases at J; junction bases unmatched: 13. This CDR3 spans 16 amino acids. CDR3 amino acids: CASSIGQGGVREKLFF. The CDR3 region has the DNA TGTGCCAGCAGCATCGGACAGGGAGGGGTTCGGGAAAAACTGTTTTTT.

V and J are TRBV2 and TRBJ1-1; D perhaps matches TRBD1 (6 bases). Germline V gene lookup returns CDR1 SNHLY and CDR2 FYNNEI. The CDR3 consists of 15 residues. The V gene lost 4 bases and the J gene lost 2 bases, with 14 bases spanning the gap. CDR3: CASSASGHQNTEAFF. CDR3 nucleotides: TGTGCCAGCAGTGCGTCGGGACACCAAAACACTGAAGCTTTCTTT.

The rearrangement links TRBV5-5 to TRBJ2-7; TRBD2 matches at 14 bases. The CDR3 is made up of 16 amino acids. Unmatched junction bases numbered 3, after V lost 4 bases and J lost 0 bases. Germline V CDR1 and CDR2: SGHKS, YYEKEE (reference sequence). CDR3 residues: CASSRTSGGTSYEQYF. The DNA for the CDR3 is TGTGCCAGCAGCCGGACTAGCGGGGGGACCTCCTACGAGCAGTACTTC.

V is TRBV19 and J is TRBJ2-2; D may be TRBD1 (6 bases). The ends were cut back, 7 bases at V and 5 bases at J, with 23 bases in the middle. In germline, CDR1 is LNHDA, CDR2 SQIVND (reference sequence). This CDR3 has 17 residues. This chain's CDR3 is CASMVGSGARGTGELFF. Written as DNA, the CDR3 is TGTGCCAGTATGGTAGGGTCAGGGGCAAGGGGTACCGGGGAGCTGTTTTTT.